This T cell receptor (beta chain) comes out of a study of regulatory T cells in long-lasting Graves disease. Overall study results and limits: It was in persistent disease that TRBV28, TRBJ1-2 and TRBJ2-5 were favored.

In its sample, this clonotype was seen a few times. Its antigen is undetermined. Sequencing libraries for TCR beta were prepared with iRepertoire HTBI primers and Arm-PCR of CDR3 regions. TCRdb reanalysed the multiplex PCR reads using MiXCR and keeps one entry per CDR3 protein. This table has roughly 420,000 distinct CDR3 sequences, approximately 14% appearing once. Time point here: newly diagnosed GD, antithyroid drugs for less than 3 months. Construction of the TCR library relied on RNA isolated from PBMCs. The CDR3 sequence is 14 residues long. CDR1 is MNHEY, CDR2 SVGAGI, per germline. This sample was also put to use in a study of T cells in Graves' hyperthyroidism and ophthalmopathy.

The origin of this receptor is a woman aged 45 to 65 with Graves disease. The material was peripheral blood mononuclear cells (PBMCs), obtained at new diagnosis, from a patient treated with antithyroid drugs. V gene TRBV6-5 combines with J gene TRBJ2-1; no definite D call. The J call may be in error: the DNA end matches TRBJ2-5 better. The CDR3 here is CASSLSYLQETQYF. The CDR3 nucleotides read TGTGCCAGCAGTTTGTCCTATCTACAGGAGACCCAGTACTTC.